The 2 T cell receptor beta chains below come from one sample, sequenced in a study of shared clonotypes between healthy human individuals. Only in-frame clones appear in the TCRdb table, and some are missing; sequencing was by immunoSEQ multiplex PCR. This table has about 2.5 million clones, 85% to 95% appearing once. The specimen sequenced was naive CD4+ T cells from PBMCs. The subset was: CD45RA+ positively selected. These receptors were taken from a man between 18 and 35 years old in good health. Some clones in this sample may be carry-over from other donors' samples.

The J gene is TRBJ1-5, the V gene TRBV6-1, with 11 nucleotides matching TRBD1. V shed 4 bases and J 9 bases; nucleotides not matched to a gene: 5. This CDR3 contains 14 residues. Germline V gene data show CDR1 as MNHNS and CDR2 as SASEGT. DNA of the CDR3: TGTGCCAGCAGTGCGGACAGGGGGCAACGGCCCCAGCATTTT. Its protein is CASSADRGQRPQHF.

This clone was observed a few times. The chain has TRBV27 and TRBJ1-1, with D possibly being TRBD1 (5 bases). CDR3 length equals 15 residues. Germline CDR1 MNHEY, CDR2 SMNVEV (reference sequence). V lost 1 base to trimming and J lost 3 bases, with 12 bases between them. The CDR3 DNA reads TGTGCCAGCAGTTTATGGGGGTCAACGGACACTGAAGCTTTCTTT. It yields the protein CASSLWGSTDTEAFF.